Listed below are T cell receptor beta chains from one sample, sequenced in a study of cytomegalovirus exposure and HLA in healthy donors. The data were produced by immunoSEQ multiplex PCR, yet TCRdb's version contains in-frame clones alone and is incomplete. This repertoire shows about 160,000 clones, less than 90% found once; its top ten account for 1.9%. Material for sequencing was PBMCs. The receptors here all came from a man between 18 and 35 years old in good health and CMV-seronegative. The CDR3 runs from the conserved cysteine through the conserved F or W. D genes are given only for firm matches. Rows give clone size only sometimes, using once, few, many, or a class for an expanded clone.

clone size	V gene	J gene	D gene	CDR3 DNA	CDR3 protein
-	TRBV6-1	TRBJ2-5	TRBD2	TGTGCCAGCAGTGCACCTAGCGGGGGGACCATAGAGACCCAGTACTTC	CASSAPSGGTIETQYF
few	TRBV7-9	TRBJ1-5	TRBD1	TGTGCCAGCAGCTTTGCGACCGGGACAGGGCACAGCAATCAGCCCCAGCATTTT	CASSFATGTGHSNQPQHF
-	TRBV19	TRBJ2-2	-	TGTGCCAGTAGAGCTTCCAGGCCCACCGGGGAGCTGTTTTTT	CASRASRPTGELFF
-	TRBV19	TRBJ2-5	-	TGTGCCAGTAGTATAGACGGGGGTTTGGAGACCCAGTACTTC	CASSIDGGLETQYF
-	TRBV5-6	TRBJ1-1	TRBD1	TGTGCCAGCAGGTCCGGGACAGACCCGAACACTGAAGCTTTCTTT	CASRSGTDPNTEAFF
once	TRBV5-6	TRBJ1-6	TRBD1	TGTGCCAGCAGCTTGGACAGGGGACCTTCACCCCTCCACTTT	CASSLDRGPSPLHF
-	TRBV11-2	TRBJ2-7	TRBD1	TGTGCCAGCACCATAAACGCCGGGACAGGCTCCTACGAGCAGTACTTC	CASTINAGTGSYEQYF
-	TRBV28	TRBJ1-2	TRBD1	TGTGCCAGCAGTTCAGGACAGGGGGCGTATGGCTACACCTTC	CASSSGQGAYGYTF
-	TRBV6-1	TRBJ2-6	-	TGTGCCAGCAGGGAAGTCCCCTCTTCCGGGGCCAACGTCCTGACTTTC	CASREVPSSGANVLTF
-	TRBV7-9	TRBJ2-5	-	TGTGCCAGCCTTCACGGAGAGACCCAGTACTTC	CASLHGETQYF
-	TRBV19	TRBJ1-5	-	TGTGCCAGTAGTATAGGGAGGGCATCAGATAGCAATCAGCCCCAGCATTTT	CASSIGRASDSNQPQHF
-	TRBV5-1	TRBJ1-4	-	TGCGCCAGCAGCATAGGACATCCTGAAAAACTGTTTTTT	CASSIGHPEKLFF
-	TRBV6-1	TRBJ2-7	TRBD1	TGTGCCAGCAGTGAAAACTTGGGACAGGGGGCTTACGAGCAGTACTTC	CASSENLGQGAYEQYF
-	TRBV2	TRBJ2-2	-	TGTGCCAGCAGTCGGACCGGGGAGCTGTTTTTT	CASSRTGELFF
-	TRBV6-5	TRBJ1-1	TRBD1	TGTGCCAGCACTACAGGGGTCATCGGGAACACTGAAGCTTTCTTT	CASTTGVIGNTEAFF
-	TRBV27	TRBJ1-1	TRBD1	TGTGCCAGCAGTCCCTCGGCTCACATCAAGGGGGCGGGCACTGAAGCTTTCTTT	CASSPSAHIKGAGTEAFF
-	TRBV28	TRBJ1-2	-	TGTGCCAGCAGTTCCTCAGGGGAAGACTACACCTTC	CASSSSGEDYTF
-	TRBV27	TRBJ2-5	TRBD2	TGTGCCAGCGGAGGGGGCGCTAGCGGGGGGTTTGAAGGGACCCAGTACTTC	CASGGGASGGFEGTQYF
-	TRBV18	TRBJ2-1	TRBD2	TGTGCCAGCTCACCAATGGCGGGAGCCGACAATGAGCAGTTCTTC	CASSPMAGADNEQFF
once	TRBV5-6	TRBJ1-4	-	TGTGCCAGCAGCCGAAATGGGGGGGCGCTTGAAAAACTGTTTTTT	CASSRNGGALEKLFF
-	TRBV2	TRBJ2-7	-	TGTGCCAGCGGGGAGTTCTGGGGAGGCGAGCAGTACTTC	CASGEFWGGEQYF
-	TRBV4-3	TRBJ2-7	-	TGCGCCAGCAGCCAAGATTTTACTAGCCGGTACGAGCAGTACTTC	CASSQDFTSRYEQYF
-	TRBV25-1	TRBJ2-7	-	TGTGCCAGCAGCGAGTCCGTAAGCTCCTACGAGCAGTACTTC	CASSESVSSYEQYF
-	TRBV15	TRBJ1-5	TRBD1	TGTGCCACCAGCAAAACGGGGCCGACAGGGGTCAATCAGCCCCAGCATTTT	CATSKTGPTGVNQPQHF
once	TRBV28	TRBJ2-7	TRBD2	TGTGCCAGCAGTACGCGACTAGCGGGATTAGACGAGCAGTACTTC	CASSTRLAGLDEQYF
-	TRBV18	TRBJ2-2	-	TGTGCCAGCTCACCAGGTGCAGACACCGGGGAGCTGTTTTTT	CASSPGADTGELFF
-	TRBV28	TRBJ2-7	TRBD2	TGTGCCAGCACGGGACTAGCGGTATACGAGCAGTACTTC	CASTGLAVYEQYF
-	TRBV5-1	TRBJ1-5	-	TGCGCCAGCAGCCCCGGGTCACCTAATCAGCCCCAGCATTTT	CASSPGSPNQPQHF
-	TRBV19	TRBJ1-2	-	TGTGCCACCCGGTCCTATGGCTACACCTTC	CATRSYGYTF
-	TRBV5-4	TRBJ2-3	TRBD2	TGTGCCAGCAGCTTAGCGGGGGGGCCAGATACGCAGTATTTT	CASSLAGGPDTQYF
once	TRBV5-1	TRBJ2-2	TRBD1	TGCGCCAGCAGCTCTTCCGGGACAGGCCCTCCCGGGGAGCTGTTTTTT	CASSSSGTGPPGELFF
-	TRBV6-1	TRBJ1-6	-	TGTGCCAGCAGTGAAGCCACATTTATCTCCTATAATTCACCCCTCCACTTT	CASSEATFISYNSPLHF
-	TRBV9	TRBJ1-4	-	TGTGCCAGCAGCGTAGGGCCAGGTAGATCAGAAAAACTGTTTTTT	CASSVGPGRSEKLFF
once	TRBV19	TRBJ1-6	TRBD1	TGTGCCAGCCGGGACAGGGGCATTCGACCCCTCCACTTT	CASRDRGIRPLHF
-	TRBV14	TRBJ1-1	-	TGTGCCAGCAGCCAAGATCTGGAGGGCACTGAAGCTTTCTTT	CASSQDLEGTEAFF
-	TRBV5-1	TRBJ2-5	TRBD1	TGCGCCAGCAGCTTCACAGGGGGCCGTGAGACCCAGTACTTC	CASSFTGGRETQYF
-	TRBV27	TRBJ2-7	-	TGTGCCAGCAGTTTGATTGCGATACCCTCCTACGAGCAGTACTTC	CASSLIAIPSYEQYF
-	TRBV5-1	TRBJ2-7	-	TGCGCCAGCAGCCCGGGGGACAGCTCAGGTGAGCAGTACTTC	CASSPGDSSGEQYF
-	TRBV6-6	TRBJ1-4	-	TGTGCCAGCAGTCGGCAGGGGAGGGGGGAAAAACTGTTTTTT	CASSRQGRGEKLFF
few	TRBV7-3	TRBJ2-3	TRBD1	TGTGCCAGCAGCTTATACAGGGGAGTGGGGGCCACAGATACGCAGTATTTT	CASSLYRGVGATDTQYF
-	TRBV2	TRBJ2-3	TRBD1	TGTGCCAGCAGGGGGACAGGGGGAGATACGCAGTATTTT	CASRGTGGDTQYF
-	TRBV6-6	TRBJ1-2	-	TGTGCCAGCGAGCAGGGGCCGGGCTACACCTTC	CASEQGPGYTF
few	TRBV18	TRBJ1-4	-	TGTGCCAGCTCACCAAGCGGGGAGGCTGAAAAACTGTTTTTT	CASSPSGEAEKLFF
-	TRBV10-3	TRBJ1-1	-	TGTGCCATCAGTGAGTCGCCGGGGTGGGACACTGAAGCTTTCTTT	CAISESPGWDTEAFF
-	TRBV5-6	TRBJ2-1	TRBD2	TGTGCCAGCAGCCACACTAGCGGGAGGGCCTATGAGCAGTTCTTC	CASSHTSGRAYEQFF
-	TRBV10-3	TRBJ2-2	TRBD2	TGTGCCATCAGCCAGGGACTAGCTCGGGGCACCGGGGAGCTGTTTTTT	CAISQGLARGTGELFF
-	TRBV4-1	TRBJ2-7	TRBD1	TGCGCCAGCAGTTCCGGACAGGGGGTATCGTCTCGCGAGCAGTACTTC	CASSSGQGVSSREQYF
-	TRBV6-4	TRBJ2-3	TRBD2	TGTGCCAGCAGTCCCTCGCGGGGGTTCACAGATACGCAGTATTTT	CASSPSRGFTDTQYF
-	TRBV6-5	TRBJ2-3	-	TGTGCCAGCAGAGCCAAGCCGGGGGCAGATACGCAGTATTTT	CASRAKPGADTQYF
few	TRBV6-1	TRBJ2-7	-	TGTGCCAGCAGTGAACTGAGGTACGAGCAGTACTTC	CASSELRYEQYF
-	TRBV19	TRBJ2-7	TRBD1	TGTGCCAGTAGTCCCACCCGGGACAGGGGGTACTACGAGCAGTACTTC	CASSPTRDRGYYEQYF
-	TRBV6-5	TRBJ1-2	-	TGTGCCAGCAGTTCCATCTACAGTTCTAACTATGGCTACACCTTC	CASSSIYSSNYGYTF